This T cell receptor beta chain was found in a study of CD8 T cells in Susac syndrome. Random hexamers primed reverse transcription of about 0.5 to 1 ug RNA. From the immunoSEQ multiplex PCR reads, TCRdb called clonotypes with MiXCR, one entry per CDR3 protein. The sample holds 210,000 or so distinct CDR3 sequences, about 95% seen once. The specimen was CD4+ T cells from PBMCs. The TCR was taken from a human donor with Susac syndrome.

The CDR3 sequence: CAIAGQVRDEQFF. For the CDR3, the DNA is TGTGCCATCGCAGGACAGGTACGAGATGAGCAGTTCTTC. This sequence joins TRBV10-3 and TRBJ2-1; 7 bases are shared with TRBD1. V was clipped by 8 bases and J by 8 bases; unmatched bases: 9. Germline CDR1 reads ENHRY; CDR2 reads SYGVKD. This CDR3 has 13 residues.